A selection of T cell receptor beta chains follows, all from one sample in a study of cytomegalovirus exposure and HLA in healthy donors. TCRdb's table, derived via immunoSEQ multiplex PCR, lists solely in-frame clones and lacks some. This sample's table has about 130,000 clones. Sequences were obtained from PBMCs. Receptors were obtained from a woman between 40 and 55 years old in good health and CMV-seropositive. The CDR3 runs from the conserved cysteine through the conserved F or W. A D gene is named only where the DNA matches it firmly.

v_gene,j_gene,d_gene,CDR3nt,CDR3aa
TRBV7-6,TRBJ2-5,-,TGTGCCAGCAGCCTACAGAGTGAAGAGACCCAGTACTTC,CASSLQSEETQYF
TRBV28,TRBJ2-7,TRBD2,TGTGCCAGCAGGCAACTAGCGGGAGGTCTCGAGCAGTACTTC,CASRQLAGGLEQYF
TRBV19,TRBJ2-1,TRBD2,TGTGCCAGTAGTAAAACTAGCGGGAGAAACAATGAGCAGTTCTTC,CASSKTSGRNNEQFF
TRBV6-4,TRBJ2-1,TRBD2,TGTGCCAGCAGTAAAAGAGCGGGAGACTACAATGAGCAGTTCTTC,CASSKRAGDYNEQFF
TRBV5-1,TRBJ2-1,-,TGCGCCAGCAGCTTGGGGGTCGGGAGAGTTAGGTACAATGAGCAGTTCTTC,CASSLGVGRVRYNEQFF
TRBV9,TRBJ2-1,-,TGTGCCAGCAGCGTAGCCCCCCGCAGTGACAATGAGCAGTTCTTC,CASSVAPRSDNEQFF
TRBV15,TRBJ1-5,-,TGTGCCACCAGCAGAGATTTGCAGGTCAATCAGCCCCAGCATTTT,CATSRDLQVNQPQHF
TRBV10-3,TRBJ2-3,TRBD1,TGTGCCATCAGGGGACAGACAGATACGCAGTATTTT,CAIRGQTDTQYF
TRBV7-3,TRBJ2-2,-,TGTGCCAGCAGCACTTCTACCGGGGAGCTGTTTTTT,CASSTSTGELFF
TRBV7-8,TRBJ2-7,TRBD2,TGTGCCAGCAGCTACATACCCGCACGGACTAGCGACTCCTACGAGCAGTACTTC,CASSYIPARTSDSYEQYF
TRBV9,TRBJ1-1,-,TGTGCCAGCAGCCTCGGGGGGGCGAACACTGAAGCTTTCTTT,CASSLGGANTEAFF
TRBV18,TRBJ2-7,TRBD2,TGTGCCAGCTCACCAGGTCGGCGGGAGGTCTTTTACGAGCAGTACTTC,CASSPGRREVFYEQYF
TRBV7-2,TRBJ2-3,TRBD2,TGTGCCAGCAGCTTAAGGCTAGCGGGAGCCACAGATACGCAGTATTTT,CASSLRLAGATDTQYF
TRBV7-9,TRBJ1-1,TRBD1,TGTGCCAGCAGCCGGTTGACAGGGGTGAGCACTGAAGCTTTCTTT,CASSRLTGVSTEAFF
TRBV6-6,TRBJ2-5,TRBD1,TGTGCCAGCAGTTCCCGGGACAGGGGGCTTGAGACCCAGTACTTC,CASSSRDRGLETQYF
TRBV5-1,TRBJ2-5,-,TGCGCCAGCAGCCAGAGCGGGTCCCCCCACCTGGAGACCCAGTACTTC,CASSQSGSPHLETQYF
TRBV27,TRBJ1-1,-,TGTGCCAGCAGTTTTGCGGGGAACGCTGAAGCTTTCTTT,CASSFAGNAEAFF
TRBV11-3,TRBJ2-5,TRBD2,TGTGCCAGCAGCTTAACTAGCGGGACGGAGACCCAGTACTTC,CASSLTSGTETQYF
TRBV2,TRBJ1-4,TRBD1,TGTGCCAGCAAACAGGGGTATCGGGAAAAACTGTTTTTT,CASKQGYREKLFF
TRBV5-1,TRBJ2-7,TRBD1,TGCGCCAGCAGCCTAGGGACAGCATCCTACGAGCAGTACTTC,CASSLGTASYEQYF
TRBV7-9,TRBJ1-4,-,TGTGCCAGCAGCTTACGACAGTCTAATGAAAAACTGTTTTTT,CASSLRQSNEKLFF
TRBV6-5,TRBJ1-6,-,TGTGCCAGCACCCCCCGGGCAGGGGATTCACCCCTCCACTTT,CASTPRAGDSPLHF
TRBV7-9,TRBJ2-5,TRBD1,TGTGCCAGCAGCCTGGGACAGAAAGAGACCCAGTACTTC,CASSLGQKETQYF
TRBV10-1,TRBJ2-5,-,TGCGCCAGCTCGTGGGCACCGCAAGAGACCCAGTACTTC,CASSWAPQETQYF
TRBV7-8,TRBJ2-7,-,TGTGCCAGCAGCTTAGAGGTAACAGCTCTATACGAGCAGTACTTC,CASSLEVTALYEQYF
TRBV9,TRBJ2-3,-,TGTGCCAGCAGCGTAGGGGGGCCTAGCACAGATACGCAGTATTTT,CASSVGGPSTDTQYF
TRBV5-1,TRBJ2-7,TRBD1,TGCGCCAGCAGCCTGAGGGGACAGCACTACGAGCAGTACTTC,CASSLRGQHYEQYF
TRBV6-1,TRBJ2-3,TRBD2,TGTGCCAGCAGTGCCCTGACTAGCAGCAGCACAGATACGCAGTATTTT,CASSALTSSSTDTQYF
TRBV7-9,TRBJ2-7,TRBD2,TGTGCCAGCAGCTTAGTAACTAGCGGGGGATCCTACGAGCAGTACTTC,CASSLVTSGGSYEQYF
TRBV6-1,TRBJ1-5,TRBD1,TGTGCCAGCAGTGACGGGACAGGGGGACGTCAGCCCCAGCATTTT,CASSDGTGGRQPQHF
TRBV30,TRBJ2-7,-,TGTGCCTGGAGTTACTCTCACGAGCAGTACTTC,CAWSYSHEQYF
TRBV5-6,TRBJ1-1,TRBD1,TGTGCCAGCAGTATGACAGGGGGCGGAACTGAAGCTTTCTTT,CASSMTGGGTEAFF
TRBV28,TRBJ2-5,TRBD2,TGTGCCAGCAGGGAACTAGCGGGACCACAAGAGACCCAGTACTTC,CASRELAGPQETQYF
TRBV5-1,TRBJ2-7,TRBD1,TGCGCCAGCAGCTTGGCAGGGGGCCGGGGCGAGCAGTACTTC,CASSLAGGRGEQYF
TRBV11-2,TRBJ1-1,TRBD1,TGTGCCAGCAGCTTCGTTCCACAGGGGTCTTTTGAAGCTTTCTTT,CASSFVPQGSFEAFF
TRBV7-3,TRBJ2-3,-,TGTGCCAGCAGCCTCGAAGCGGGCGACACAGATACGCAGTATTTT,CASSLEAGDTDTQYF
TRBV7-9,TRBJ2-5,-,TGTGCCAGCATGCCACCCCCTTCGCCCCTGGACTTCCAAGAGACCCAGTACTTC,CASMPPPSPLDFQETQYF
TRBV6-5,TRBJ1-5,TRBD1,TGTGCCAGCAGTCGACAGGGATCCGGCAATCAGCCCCAGCATTTT,CASSRQGSGNQPQHF
TRBV19,TRBJ1-1,TRBD1,TGTGCCAGTAGTGATCGGACAGGCAACACTGAAGCTTTCTTT,CASSDRTGNTEAFF